This T cell receptor (beta chain) was obtained from a study of CD8+ T cells in alopecia areata. RNA, once extracted, was reverse transcribed into cDNA for use as the sequencing template. Sequenced by immunoSEQ multiplex PCR; TCRdb stores in-frame clones only, minus some. The sample has 95,000 to 100,000 clones; about 58% are singletons. The sample's treatment: oral pan-JAK inhibitor, 5-10 mg twice daily. Alopecia areata patients had lesional scalp punch biopsies and peripheral blood taken from them. The CDR3 totals 13 residues. The ends were cut back, 5 bases at V and 4 bases at J, with 11 bases in the middle. CDR1 and CDR2 from the germline V gene are GTSNPN and SVGIG (reference sequence).

The sample consisted of CD8+ T cells sorted from blood, taken at week 4, from a patient treated with tofacitinib. The rearrangement links TRBV30 to TRBJ2-2, with D perhaps matching TRBD1 (5 bases). The clonotype comes from a human donor with alopecia areata. CDR3: CAWGQGFTGELFF. CDR3 in DNA: TGTGCCTGGGGGCAGGGTTTCACCGGGGAGCTGTTTTTT.